In this sample, the clone carrying this TCR beta chain turned up a few times. Germline lookup yields CDR1 WNHNN and CDR2 SYGVQD (reference sequence). This CDR3 region has 14 residues. V gave up 4 bases and J gave up 2 bases, with 8 bases separating them. The data were taken from a study of blood T cell repertoires in COVID-19. In the study overall: Samples taken during acute and convalescent COVID-19 were collected in the United States, Italy and Spain. Nucleic acid was either cDNA or gDNA, and it came from T cells, B-cell-depleted T cells, or PBMCs.

Method: immunoSEQ multiplex PCR; TCRdb's copy keeps in-frame clones and lacks some. The sample carries 250,000 to 300,000 clones, roughly 83% recorded once. The V and J genes are TRBV10-1 and TRBJ2-2, with D maybe TRBD2 (5 bases). The sequencing input was peripheral blood. The receptor was isolated from a man aged 55 to 70 who had recovered from COVID-19. CDR3 in DNA: TGCGCCAGCAGTGTGGCGGGTAACACCGGGGAGCTGTTTTTT. Translating it yields CASSVAGNTGELFF.